Listed here are 11 T cell receptor beta chains from one sample, sequenced in a study of shared clonotypes between healthy human individuals. Repertoires were generated with immunoSEQ multiplex PCR, while TCRdb's copy carries only in-frame clones and drops some. The table lists a few million clones, approximately 96% of them singletons. Input material: naive CD4+ T cells sorted from blood. Regarding subset: CD45RA+ positively selected. The receptors shown here come from a man between 18 and 29 years old in good health.

The V and J genes are TRBV5-1 and TRBJ2-5, with D possibly matching TRBD1 (5 bases). V was cut by 1 base and J by 2 bases, with 12 bases left in between. The germline V gene has CDR1 SGHRS and CDR2 YFSETQ. The CDR3 has 15 residues. The CDR3 protein is CASSLLGQLQETQYF. CDR3 DNA: TGCGCCAGCAGCTTGTTGGGGCAGCTTCAAGAGACCCAGTACTTC.

This clone was observed once. The gene calls are TRBV11-2 and TRBJ2-2; 8 bases map to TRBD2. CDR1 is SGHAT and CDR2 is FQNNGV in the germline V gene. V lost 4 bases and J lost 6; bases outside the gene matches: 13. There are 17 residues in the CDR3. In DNA, the CDR3 is TGTGCCAGCAGCTGGGTACCGGGACTAGGTGCCCCCGGGGAGCTGTTTTTT. It translates to CASSWVPGLGAPGELFF.

V gene TRBV28 combines with J gene TRBJ2-1; no definite D call. The germline CDR1 and CDR2 sequences are MDHEN and SYDVKM. CDR3 length equals 15 residues. The ends were cut back, 3 bases at V and 5 bases at J, with 14 bases in the middle. CDR3 sequence reads: CASSFTHPPNNEQFF. Here the CDR3 DNA reads TGTGCCAGCAGTTTTACTCACCCCCCGAACAATGAGCAGTTCTTC.

The chain combines TRBV5-1 with TRBJ1-5; D is unclear. V was trimmed by 2 bases and J by 5 bases, leaving 11 bases between them. Germline lookup yields CDR1 SGHRS and CDR2 YFSETQ. The CDR3 runs 14 residues. CDR3 amino acids: CASSFGSPDQPQHF. The CDR3 DNA is TGCGCCAGCAGCTTTGGTAGTCCAGATCAGCCCCAGCATTTT.

The J gene is TRBJ2-7, the V gene TRBV28; 8 bases fit TRBD1. The CDR3 is 13 residues long. Trimming cost V 10 bases and J 2 bases; bases outside gene matches: 7. Germline V gives CDR1 MDHEN, CDR2 SYDVKM. CDR3: CATTTGAPYEQYF. In DNA, the CDR3 is TGTGCCACGACGACAGGGGCCCCCTACGAGCAGTACTTC.

The chain is built from TRBV7-6 and TRBJ1-2, with D uncertain. The germline V gene has CDR1 SGHVS and CDR2 FNYEAQ. The CDR3 runs 13 residues. V was cut by 5 bases and J by 4 bases, with 11 bases left in between. CDR3: CASSPGVPYGYTF. DNA for the CDR3: TGTGCCAGCAGCCCCGGGGTCCCCTATGGCTACACCTTC.

This rearrangement joins TRBV7-2 to TRBJ1-5; D gene unclear. The CDR3 has 14 amino acids. With 2 bases removed from V and 2 bases from J, the gap between germline ends came to 7 bases. Germline CDR1 reads SGHTA; CDR2 reads FQGNSA. The CDR3 reads CASSLRSGNQPQHF. The CDR3 nucleotides are TGTGCCAGCAGCTTAAGAAGCGGCAATCAGCCCCAGCATTTT.

DNA for the CDR3: TGTGCCAGCAGTCGGGTCAGGGGTGGTGAAAAACTGTTTTTT. It yields the protein CASSRVRGGEKLFF. The chain links TRBV2 to TRBJ1-4, with D possibly matching TRBD1 (6 bases). V was cut by 5 bases and J by 7 bases, with 14 bases left in between. Germline loops: CDR1 SNHLY, CDR2 FYNNEI. This CDR3 has 14 amino acids.

The rearrangement links TRBV10-1 to TRBJ2-7; 11 positions agree with TRBD2. V lost 9 bases, J lost 0 bases, and 4 bases stayed unmatched. Germline CDR1 WNHNN, CDR2 SYGVQD (reference sequence). This CDR3 is built from 14 residues. The CDR3 DNA follows: TGCGCCAGGAGACTAGCGGGGAGCTCCTACGAGCAGTACTTC. Its protein is CARRLAGSSYEQYF.

V usage is TRBV7-9 and J usage is TRBJ1-1; a weak D match, TRBD1 (6 bases). The V end lost 4 bases, the J end lost 2 bases, and 14 bases lay between the germline ends. From germline, CDR1 is SEHNR and CDR2 FQNEAQ (reference sequence). There are 15 residues in the CDR3. The CDR3 reads CASSSPPGANTEAFF. The CDR3 nucleotides are TGTGCCAGCAGCTCCCCCCCAGGGGCAAACACTGAAGCTTTCTTT.

About this clone: Germline is not matched at one junction end, which may reflect a read error. This chain uses TRBV4-2 with TRBJ1-2; D perhaps matches TRBD1 (6 bases). Germline CDR1 is LGHNA and CDR2 is YNFKEQ. The CDR3 covers 17 residues. CDR3 residues: CASSPQGRQGPGGAADF. CDR3 bases: TGTGCCAGCAGCCCCCAAGGACGCCAGGGGCCTGGGGGGGCGGCCGACTTC.